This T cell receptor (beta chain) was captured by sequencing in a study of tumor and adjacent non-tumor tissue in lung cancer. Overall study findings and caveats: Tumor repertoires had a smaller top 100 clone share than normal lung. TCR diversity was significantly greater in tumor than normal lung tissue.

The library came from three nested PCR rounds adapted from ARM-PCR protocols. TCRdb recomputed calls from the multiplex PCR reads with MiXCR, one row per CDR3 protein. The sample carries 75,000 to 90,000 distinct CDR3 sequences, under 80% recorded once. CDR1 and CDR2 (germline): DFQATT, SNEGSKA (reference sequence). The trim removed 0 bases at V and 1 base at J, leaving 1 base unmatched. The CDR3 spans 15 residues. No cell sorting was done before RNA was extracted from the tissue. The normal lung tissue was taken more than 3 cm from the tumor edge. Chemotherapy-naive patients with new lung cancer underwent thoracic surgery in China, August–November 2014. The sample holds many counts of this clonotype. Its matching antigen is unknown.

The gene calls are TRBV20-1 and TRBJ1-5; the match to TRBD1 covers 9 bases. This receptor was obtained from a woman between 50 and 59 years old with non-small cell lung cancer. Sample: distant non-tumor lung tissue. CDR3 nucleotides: TGCAGTGCTAGAGAAGGACAGGGGAGCAATCAGCCCCAGCATTTT. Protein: CSAREGQGSNQPQHF.